The sequence of this T cell receptor beta chain was determined in a study of blood T cell repertoires in COVID-19. As for the study in general: Samples representing acute and convalescent COVID-19 were sourced from the United States, Italy and Spain.

Some clones are missing from TCRdb's copy, which holds only in-frame ones; the method was immunoSEQ multiplex PCR. The sample contains roughly 330,000 clones, about 86% of which appear only once. CDR1 is SGHAT and CDR2 is FQNNGV in the germline V gene. Trimming removed 6 bases at V and 5 bases at J, with 19 bases between. The CDR3 has 15 amino acids. This chain joins TRBV11-2 and TRBJ1-2; D is perhaps TRBD1 (6 bases). This TCR was recovered from a woman between 50 and 59 years old with acute or convalescent COVID-19. The specimen was peripheral blood. The DNA of the CDR3 is TGTGCCAGCAGGTCACACAGGGCCGCCGAGTATGGCTACACCTTC. Encoded protein: CASRSHRAAEYGYTF. Full variable domain (remainder filled in from reference TRBV11-2 and TRBJ1-2): EAGVAQSPRYKIIEKRQSVAFWCNPISGHATLYWYQQILGQGPKLLIQFQNNGVVDDSQLPKDRFSAERLKGVDSTLKIQPAKLEDSAVYLCASRSHRAAEYGYTFGSGTRLTVV.